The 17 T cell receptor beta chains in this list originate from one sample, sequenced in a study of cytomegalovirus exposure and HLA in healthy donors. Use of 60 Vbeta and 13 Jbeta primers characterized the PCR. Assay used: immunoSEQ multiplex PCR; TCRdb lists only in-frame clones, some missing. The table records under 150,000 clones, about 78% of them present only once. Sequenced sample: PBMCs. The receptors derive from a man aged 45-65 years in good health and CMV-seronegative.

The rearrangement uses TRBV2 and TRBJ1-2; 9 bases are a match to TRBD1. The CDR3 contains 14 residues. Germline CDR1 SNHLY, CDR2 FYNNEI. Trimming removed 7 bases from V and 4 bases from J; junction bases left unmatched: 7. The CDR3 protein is CASTGDREGYGYTF. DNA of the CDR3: TGTGCCAGCACTGGGGACAGGGAGGGCTATGGCTACACCTTC.

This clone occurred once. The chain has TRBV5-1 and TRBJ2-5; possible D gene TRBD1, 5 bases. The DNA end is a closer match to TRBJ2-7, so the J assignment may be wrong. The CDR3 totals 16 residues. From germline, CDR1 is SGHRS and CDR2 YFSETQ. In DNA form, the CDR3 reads TGCGCCAGCAGCTTGGAAGGCACAGGCGCTTCCTACGAGCAGTACTTC. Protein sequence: CASSLEGTGASYEQYF.

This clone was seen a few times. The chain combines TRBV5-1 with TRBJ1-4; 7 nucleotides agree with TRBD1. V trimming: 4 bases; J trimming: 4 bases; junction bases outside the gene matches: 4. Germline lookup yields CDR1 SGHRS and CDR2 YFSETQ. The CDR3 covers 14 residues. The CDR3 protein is CASSDGDSNEKLFF. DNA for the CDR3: TGCGCCAGCAGCGATGGGGACAGTAATGAAAAACTGTTTTTT.

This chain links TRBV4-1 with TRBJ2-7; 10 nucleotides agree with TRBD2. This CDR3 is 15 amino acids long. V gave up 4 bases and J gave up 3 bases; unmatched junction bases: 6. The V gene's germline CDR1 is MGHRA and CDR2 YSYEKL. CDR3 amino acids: CASSLTLAGDYEQYF. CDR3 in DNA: TGCGCCAGCAGCCTCACCCTAGCGGGAGACTACGAGCAGTACTTC.

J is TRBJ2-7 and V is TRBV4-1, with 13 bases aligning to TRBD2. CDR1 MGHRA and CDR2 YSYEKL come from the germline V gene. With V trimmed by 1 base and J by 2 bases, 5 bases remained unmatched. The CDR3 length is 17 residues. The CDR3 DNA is TGCGCCAGCAGCCAAGGACTAGCGGGAGGACTTACCTACGAGCAGTACTTC. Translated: CASSQGLAGGLTYEQYF.

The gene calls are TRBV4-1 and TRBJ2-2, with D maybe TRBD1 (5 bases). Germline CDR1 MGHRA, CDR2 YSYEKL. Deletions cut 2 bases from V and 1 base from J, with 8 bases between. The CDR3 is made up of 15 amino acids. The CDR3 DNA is TGCGCCAGCAGCCAAAGGCAGGGGAACACCGGGGAGCTGTTTTTT. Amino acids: CASSQRQGNTGELFF.

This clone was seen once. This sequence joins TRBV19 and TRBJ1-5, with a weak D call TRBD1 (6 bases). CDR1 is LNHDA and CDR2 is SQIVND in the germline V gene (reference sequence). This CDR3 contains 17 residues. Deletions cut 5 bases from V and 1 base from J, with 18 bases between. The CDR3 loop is CASSVYQGLGSNQPQHF. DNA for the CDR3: TGTGCCAGTAGTGTATATCAGGGGTTGGGGAGCAATCAGCCCCAGCATTTT.

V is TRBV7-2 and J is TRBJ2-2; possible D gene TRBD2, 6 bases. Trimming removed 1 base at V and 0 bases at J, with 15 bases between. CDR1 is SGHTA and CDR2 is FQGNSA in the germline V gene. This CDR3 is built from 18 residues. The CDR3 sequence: CASSLVLARSPNTGELFF. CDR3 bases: TGTGCCAGCAGCTTAGTACTAGCCCGATCGCCGAACACCGGGGAGCTGTTTTTT.

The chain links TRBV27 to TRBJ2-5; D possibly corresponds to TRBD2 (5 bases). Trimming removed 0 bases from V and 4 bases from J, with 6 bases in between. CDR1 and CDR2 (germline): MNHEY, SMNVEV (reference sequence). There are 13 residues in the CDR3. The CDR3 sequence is CASSLSGGETQYF. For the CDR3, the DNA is TGTGCCAGCAGTTTATCAGGAGGAGAGACCCAGTACTTC.

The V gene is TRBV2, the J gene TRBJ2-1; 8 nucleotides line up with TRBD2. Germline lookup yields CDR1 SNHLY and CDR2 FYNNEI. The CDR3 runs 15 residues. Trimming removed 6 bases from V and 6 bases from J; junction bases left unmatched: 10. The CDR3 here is CASRDGRASGNEQFF. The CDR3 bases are TGTGCCAGCAGAGACGGGAGGGCCTCGGGCAATGAGCAGTTCTTC.

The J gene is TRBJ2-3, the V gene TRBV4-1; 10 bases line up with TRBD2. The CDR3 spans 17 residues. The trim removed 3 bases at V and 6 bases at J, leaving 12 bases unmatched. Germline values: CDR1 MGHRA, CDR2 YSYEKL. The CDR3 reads CASSQPRSSGSKDTQYF. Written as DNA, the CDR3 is TGCGCCAGCAGCCAGCCGCGTTCTAGCGGGAGTAAGGATACGCAGTATTTT.

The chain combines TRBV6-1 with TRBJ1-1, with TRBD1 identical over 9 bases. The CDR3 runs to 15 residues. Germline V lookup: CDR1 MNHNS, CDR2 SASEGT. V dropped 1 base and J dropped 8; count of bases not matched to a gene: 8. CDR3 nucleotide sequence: TGTGCCAGCAGTGAAGGTGGGACAGGGAGGAGAGAAGCTTTCTTT. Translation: CASSEGGTGRREAFF.

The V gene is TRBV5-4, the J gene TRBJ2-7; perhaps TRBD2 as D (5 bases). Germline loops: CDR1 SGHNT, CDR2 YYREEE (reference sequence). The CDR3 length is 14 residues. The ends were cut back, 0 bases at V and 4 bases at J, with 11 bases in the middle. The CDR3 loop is CASSLGDTGYEQYF. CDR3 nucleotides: TGTGCCAGCAGCTTGGGAGATACGGGGTACGAGCAGTACTTC.

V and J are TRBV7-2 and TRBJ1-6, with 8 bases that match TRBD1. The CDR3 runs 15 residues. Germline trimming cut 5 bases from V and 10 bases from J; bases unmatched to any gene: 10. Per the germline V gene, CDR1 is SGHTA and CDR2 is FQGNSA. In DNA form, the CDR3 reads TGTGCCAGCAGCGCCACAGGGGGAGGAAAATCACCCCTCCACTTT. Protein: CASSATGGGKSPLHF. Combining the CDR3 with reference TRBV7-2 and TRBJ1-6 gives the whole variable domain GAGVSQSPSNKVTEKGKDVELRCDPISGHTALYWYRQSLGQGLEFLIYFQGNSAPDKSGLPSDRFSAERTGGSVSTLTIQRTQQEDSAVYLCASSATGGGKSPLHFGNGTRLTVT.

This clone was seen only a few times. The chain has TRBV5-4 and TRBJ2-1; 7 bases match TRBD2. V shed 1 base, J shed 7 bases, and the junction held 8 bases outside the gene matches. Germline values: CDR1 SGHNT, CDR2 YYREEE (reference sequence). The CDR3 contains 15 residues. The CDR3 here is CASSLRSTGGNEQFF. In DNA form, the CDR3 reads TGTGCCAGCAGCTTGCGGTCTACGGGAGGTAATGAGCAGTTCTTC.

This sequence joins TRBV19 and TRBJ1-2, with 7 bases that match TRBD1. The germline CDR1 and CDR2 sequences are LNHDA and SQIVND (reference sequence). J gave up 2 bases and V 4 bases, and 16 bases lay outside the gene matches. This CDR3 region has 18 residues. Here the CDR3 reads CASSRVGTAALLNYGYTF. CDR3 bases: TGTGCCAGTAGTAGGGTCGGGACAGCCGCCTTGCTCAACTATGGCTACACCTTC.

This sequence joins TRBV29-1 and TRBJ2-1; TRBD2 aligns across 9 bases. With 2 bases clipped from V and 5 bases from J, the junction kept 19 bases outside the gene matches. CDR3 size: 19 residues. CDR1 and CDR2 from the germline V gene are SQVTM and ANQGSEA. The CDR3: CSVESLGSGSSTNDNEQFF. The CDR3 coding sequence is TGCAGCGTTGAAAGTCTGGGTAGCGGGAGCTCGACTAATGACAATGAGCAGTTCTTC.